This passage covers 32 T cell receptor beta chains from one sample sequenced in a study of ipilimumab plus nivolumab after autologous stem cell transplantation. Produced via immunoSEQ multiplex PCR; TCRdb's table is partial and in-frame only. The repertoire includes about 15,000 clones, roughly 85% of them detected once, and roughly a tenth sits in the top ten. The sample in question was PBMCs, obtained in a trial of ipilimumab plus nivolumab as post-transplant consolidation. The source is a male donor with diffuse large B-cell lymphoma.

The V gene is TRBV5-6, the J gene TRBJ2-3, with D possibly matching TRBD1 (6 bases). Trimming took 3 bases from V and 5 from J, leaving 10 bases between them. The CDR3 is made up of 13 amino acids. CDR1 and CDR2 from the germline V gene are SGHDT and YYEEEE. The CDR3 spells CASSWWDKDTQYF. The CDR3 DNA follows: TGTGCCAGCAGCTGGTGGGACAAAGATACGCAGTATTTT.

The chain uses TRBV9 and TRBJ2-1; possibly TRBD2 for D (6 bases). V shed 6 bases and J shed 3 bases, with 13 bases lying between them. The CDR3 runs 14 residues. Germline V lookup: CDR1 SGDLS, CDR2 YYNGEE. Written as DNA, the CDR3 is TGTGCCAGCAACCCGGACTACCGCTACAATGAGCAGTTCTTC. This gives the protein CASNPDYRYNEQFF.

The chain uses TRBV5-1 and TRBJ2-3, with 14 positions matching TRBD2. Unmatched junction bases numbered 5, after V lost 0 bases and J lost 5 bases. Germline assignment: CDR1 SGHRS and CDR2 YFSETQ. The length of the CDR3 is 17 residues. The chain's CDR3 is CASSLGLAGGLVDTQYF. Written as DNA, the CDR3 is TGCGCCAGCAGCTTGGGACTAGCGGGGGGGCTTGTAGATACGCAGTATTTT.

The chain combines TRBV4-3 with TRBJ1-6, with a tentative D call TRBD1 (6 bases). The ends were cut back, 4 bases at V and 2 bases at J, with 9 bases in the middle. The CDR3 is 15 residues long. Per germline, CDR1 LGHNA and CDR2 YSLEER. The CDR3 region is CASSRGQPYNSPLHF. The DNA for the CDR3 is TGCGCCAGCAGCCGAGGACAGCCCTATAATTCACCCCTCCACTTT.

This clone was seen just once. This rearrangement joins TRBV7-2 to TRBJ1-3, with D hard to call. Germline CDR1 is SGHTA and CDR2 is FQGNSA. This CDR3 is 18 amino acids long. The V end lost 5 bases, the J end lost 0 bases, and 20 bases lay between the germline ends. CDR3 coding DNA: TGTGCCAGCAGCAGACCCGAAACCGACTGGGGCTCTGGAAACACCATATATTTT. Amino acids: CASSRPETDWGSGNTIYF.

This chain joins TRBV6-5 and TRBJ1-2, with a possible D match to TRBD1 (5 bases). CDR1 MNHEY and CDR2 SVGAGI come from the germline V gene. Deletions cut 5 bases from V and 3 bases from J, with 16 bases between. The CDR3 is 15 amino acids. CDR3: CASSKDRFLDYGYTF. The DNA of the CDR3 is TGTGCCAGCAGTAAAGACAGATTCCTGGACTATGGCTACACCTTC.

This chain connects TRBV5-6 to TRBJ1-6, with 7 bases matching TRBD1. Losses at the gene ends were 2 bases for V and 5 bases for J; bases not matched to a gene: 7. Germline V gene sequence: CDR1 SGHDT, CDR2 YYEEEE. The length of the CDR3 is 16 residues. CDR3 loop: CASSFLVTGDNSPLHF. The DNA for the CDR3 is TGTGCCAGCAGCTTCTTGGTTACAGGGGATAATTCACCCCTCCACTTT.

J is TRBJ2-2 and V is TRBV11-2, with 7 bases identical to TRBD1. With V trimmed by 7 bases and J by 4 bases, 6 bases remained unmatched. Per the germline V gene, CDR1 is SGHAT and CDR2 is FQNNGV. The CDR3 is 14 residues long. CDR3: CASTLGTVTGELFF. The DNA of the CDR3 is TGTGCCAGCACCCTAGGGACAGTCACCGGGGAGCTGTTTTTT.

This sequence joins TRBV7-2 and TRBJ1-3, with a weak D call TRBD1 (6 bases). Germline V gene lookup returns CDR1 SGHTA and CDR2 FQGNSA. V was shortened by 5 bases and J by 2 bases, with 10 bases between the two germline ends. The CDR3 runs to 14 residues. For the CDR3, the DNA is TGTGCCAGCAGCCAAAACAGGGCTGGAAACACCATATATTTT. This sequence encodes CASSQNRAGNTIYF.

This chain joins TRBV7-1 and TRBJ1-5; D not certain. TRBV7-1 is assigned to the ORF class and has an uncertain function. This CDR3 region has 12 residues. V shed 4 bases and J shed 7 bases, with 8 bases lying between them. As DNA, the CDR3 is TGTGCCAGCAGCTTAGGAAGCCAGCCCCAGCATTTT. This encodes CASSLGSQPQHF.

The chain is built from TRBV7-9 and TRBJ2-5; D call uncertain. Germline CDR1 is SEHNR and CDR2 is FQNEAQ (reference sequence). V was pared by 5 bases and J by 4 bases, with 20 bases between. This CDR3 is built from 16 residues. The CDR3 coding sequence is TGTGCCAGCAGCCCCAGGACCACCCGGCAATTAGAGACCCAGTACTTC. Its translation is CASSPRTTRQLETQYF. Combining the CDR3 with reference TRBV7-9 and TRBJ2-5 gives the whole variable domain DTGVSQNPRHKITKRGQNVTFRCDPISEHNRLYWYRQTLGQGPEFLTYFQNEAQLEKSRLLSDRFSAERPKGSFSTLEIQRTEQGDSAMYLCASSPRTTRQLETQYFGPGTRLLVL.

The chain couples TRBV30 to TRBJ2-4, with 7 bases lining up with TRBD1. The CDR3 runs 14 residues. The J segment lost 5 bases and the V segment lost 3 bases, leaving 7 bases of the junction unmatched. In germline, CDR1 is GTSNPN, CDR2 SVGIG (reference sequence). The CDR3 coding sequence is TGTGCCTGGAGCGTGACAGGGAACCAAAACATTCAGTACTTC. Translation: CAWSVTGNQNIQYF. The variable domain in full, completed from reference TRBV30 and TRBJ2-4, reads SQTIHQWPATLVQPVGSPLSLECTVEGTSNPNLYWYRQAAGRGLQLLFYSVGIGQISSEVPQNLSASRPQDRQFILSSKKLLLSDSGFYLCAWSVTGNQNIQYFGAGTRLSVL.

This chain uses TRBV19 with TRBJ1-5; 11 nucleotides match TRBD1. The junction had 4 bases not matched to a gene; V was cut back by 6 bases and J by 3 bases. The length of the CDR3 is 15 residues. Germline V gene lookup returns CDR1 LNHDA and CDR2 SQIVND (reference sequence). The CDR3 nucleotides are TGTGCCAGTAGAAGGGACAGGGGGGACAATCAGCCCCAGCATTTT. Amino acid sequence: CASRRDRGDNQPQHF.

This chain connects TRBV19 to TRBJ1-4; tentatively, D is TRBD1 (5 bases). The CDR3 covers 15 residues. Germline values: CDR1 LNHDA, CDR2 SQIVND (reference sequence). V was clipped by 7 bases and J by 5 bases, with 17 bases between them. The CDR3 is CASNTEGTLNEKLFF. CDR3 nucleotides: TGTGCCAGTAATACCGAGGGGACCCTGAATGAAAAACTGTTTTTT.

This clone has more than one count but fewer than ten. The chain uses TRBV7-9 and TRBJ2-3; 15 bases map to TRBD2. This CDR3 has 18 residues. V shed 5 bases and J 0 bases; nucleotides not matched to a gene: 6. The germline V gene has CDR1 SEHNR and CDR2 FQNEAQ (reference sequence). Here the CDR3 DNA reads TGTGCCAGCAGCGTACCGGGACTAGCGGGGGGTAGCACAGATACGCAGTATTTT. Its translation: CASSVPGLAGGSTDTQYF.

By sample fraction, this clone is medium-sized. CDR3 bases: TGCGCCAGCAGCCAGTACTTTGGCGACTATAGCAATCAGCCCCAGCATTTT. It encodes CASSQYFGDYSNQPQHF. The chain recombines TRBV4-3 with TRBJ1-5; no reliable D call. Trimming took 3 bases from V and 0 from J, leaving 15 bases between them. Germline CDR1 and CDR2: LGHNA and YSLEER. The CDR3 has 17 amino acids.

The chain is built from TRBV2 and TRBJ1-1, with a possible D match to TRBD1 (6 bases). CDR1 and CDR2 (germline): SNHLY, FYNNEI. This CDR3 spans 15 amino acids. The germline V and J ends were trimmed by 6 bases and 1 base, with 15 bases remaining between them. CDR3 protein: CASRPRGARNTEAFF. The CDR3 bases are TGTGCCAGCAGGCCCCGGGGGGCAAGGAACACTGAAGCTTTCTTT.

The chain couples TRBV11-2 to TRBJ2-7; no clear D gene. Germline values: CDR1 SGHAT, CDR2 FQNNGV. Trimming took off 2 bases at V and 0 bases at J, with 8 bases between the two ends. The CDR3 has 14 amino acids. CDR3 sequence: CASSLRQDSYEQYF. The CDR3 bases are TGTGCCAGCAGCTTACGGCAGGACTCCTACGAGCAGTACTTC.

V usage is TRBV5-8 and J usage is TRBJ2-3, with 8 positions matching TRBD1. Trimming took 4 bases from V and 2 from J; bases not matched to a gene: 9. The CDR3 contains 16 residues. Per the germline V gene, CDR1 is SGHTS and CDR2 is YDEGEE. CDR3 DNA: TGTGCCAGCAGCGGATACGGGACAGGTTTCACAGATACGCAGTATTTT. As protein: CASSGYGTGFTDTQYF.

This clone was recorded a few times. CDR3 amino acids: CASSYSDRAFYGYTF. In DNA form, the CDR3 reads TGTGCCAGCAGTTACTCGGACAGGGCCTTCTATGGCTACACCTTC. The V call is TRBV6-5, the J call TRBJ1-2; TRBD1 matches 8 bases. The CDR3 is 15 residues long. Germline assignment: CDR1 MNHEY and CDR2 SVGAGI. The V and J ends lost 0 bases and 4 bases, in that order; junction bases with no gene match: 4.

The rearrangement uses TRBV5-4 and TRBJ2-7; 11 nucleotides align to TRBD1. V lost 5 bases to trimming and J lost 4 bases; unmatched junction nucleotides: 5. CDR3 length: 14 amino acids. CDR1 SGHNT and CDR2 YYREEE come from the germline V gene (reference sequence). The CDR3 DNA follows: TGTGCCAGCAGTTCGGACAGGGGGCGGTACGAGCAGTACTTC. It translates to CASSSDRGRYEQYF.

The rearrangement links TRBV13 to TRBJ2-3, with TRBD2 matching over 12 bases. The CDR3 has 19 amino acids. Germline loops: CDR1 PRHDT, CDR2 FYEKMQ (reference sequence). Trimming removed 5 bases from V and 5 bases from J; junction bases left unmatched: 17. The CDR3, as DNA: TGTGCCAGCAGCGGGCTAACTAGCGGGGGGCCTTACAAATTAGATACGCAGTATTTT. Encoded protein: CASSGLTSGGPYKLDTQYF.

V is TRBV4-2 and J is TRBJ1-5; D remains unclear. V shed 4 bases and J shed 0 bases, with 7 bases lying between them. This CDR3 has 14 residues. Germline V gene sequence: CDR1 LGHNA, CDR2 YNFKEQ. CDR3 loop: CASSLGDSNQPQHF. CDR3 DNA sequence: TGTGCCAGCAGCCTCGGAGATAGCAATCAGCCCCAGCATTTT.

The chain uses TRBV19 and TRBJ1-3; 10 positions agree with TRBD1. The CDR3 is 15 residues long. After removal of 5 bases from V and 6 bases from J, the junction contained 7 bases not matched to a gene. CDR1 is LNHDA, CDR2 SQIVND, per germline (reference sequence). The CDR3 DNA is TGTGCCAGTAGTGGTGGGACAGGGGAGGAAAACACCATATATTTT. Protein sequence: CASSGGTGEENTIYF.

The chain combines TRBV11-2 with TRBJ2-3; 9 bases align to TRBD2. Germline lookup yields CDR1 SGHAT and CDR2 FQNNGV. V lost 2 bases and J lost 0; bases outside the gene matches: 3. The CDR3 runs to 16 residues. The CDR3 protein is CASSLKTSGSTDTQYF. For the CDR3, the DNA is TGTGCCAGCAGCTTAAAAACTAGCGGGAGCACAGATACGCAGTATTTT.

This clone was picked up a small number of times. The rearrangement uses TRBV18 and TRBJ2-3, with 7 bases lining up with TRBD1. This CDR3 is 17 amino acids long. CDR1 is KGHSH and CDR2 is LQKENI in the germline V gene. Unmatched junction bases numbered 14, after V lost 4 bases and J lost 4 bases. In DNA form, the CDR3 reads TGTGCCAGCTCACGGGGCCGACAGGGAGATGTGGCAGATACGCAGTATTTT. Protein: CASSRGRQGDVADTQYF.

This clone was recorded once. This rearrangement joins TRBV5-1 to TRBJ2-3, with 8 bases fitting TRBD2. The CDR3 has 16 amino acids. V lost 4 bases and J lost 2; bases outside the gene matches: 9. Germline V gene data show CDR1 as SGHRS and CDR2 as YFSETQ. The CDR3 region is CASSGKRGPNTDTQYF. CDR3 DNA sequence: TGCGCCAGCAGCGGGAAGCGGGGGCCAAACACAGATACGCAGTATTTT.

This clone was found a few times. The J gene is TRBJ2-6, the V gene TRBV27, with D perhaps matching TRBD2 (6 bases). The germline gives CDR1 MNHEY, CDR2 SMNVEV (reference sequence). The CDR3 consists of 14 residues. Trimming cost V 8 bases and J 3 bases, with 11 bases left between them. The CDR3 region is CASAQEGGANVLTF. CDR3 sequence (DNA): TGTGCCAGCGCCCAGGAGGGTGGGGCCAACGTCCTGACTTTC. The whole variable domain, remainder taken from reference TRBV27 and TRBJ2-6, is EAQVTQNPRYLITVTGKKLTVTCSQNMNHEYMSWYRQDPGLGLRQIYYSMNVEVTDKGDVPEGYKVSRKEKRNFPLILESPSPNQTSLYFCASAQEGGANVLTFGAGSRLTVL.

In this sample, this clone turned up once. The chain recombines TRBV5-1 with TRBJ2-7; no definite D call. Germline CDR1 SGHRS, CDR2 YFSETQ. CDR3 size: 12 residues. Trimming took off 5 bases at V and 3 bases at J, with 9 bases between the two ends. In DNA, the CDR3 is TGCGCCAGCAGGCCGGACGGCTACGAGCAGTACTTC. Translation gives CASRPDGYEQYF.

This clone was counted between two and nine times. V gene TRBV15 combines with J gene TRBJ1-6; 8 bases agree with TRBD1. Germline loops: CDR1 LNHNV, CDR2 YYDKDF (reference sequence). The CDR3 runs to 15 residues. V lost 4 bases and J lost 8; bases outside the gene matches: 7. The CDR3 bases are TGTGCCACCAGCAAACGGACAGGGAAGGATTCACCCCTCCACTTT. Its protein is CATSKRTGKDSPLHF.

Comments on this clone: Other DNA sequences from this sample encode an identical CDR3 as well. Here the CDR3 reads CASSFSGGGREQYF. Here the CDR3 DNA reads TGTGCCAGCAGCTTTAGCGGGGGGGGTCGGGAGCAGTACTTC. The chain joins TRBV7-2 to TRBJ2-7, with TRBD2 identical over 11 bases. The germline V gene encodes CDR1 SGHTA and CDR2 FQGNSA. The CDR3 spans 14 residues. The V segment lost 3 bases and the J segment 7 bases; nucleotides outside the gene matches: 5.

V usage is TRBV18 and J usage is TRBJ2-5, with 8 bases that match TRBD1. The CDR3 has 17 residues. From germline, CDR1 is KGHSH and CDR2 LQKENI. J lost 4 bases, V lost 1 base, and 11 bases had no gene match. The chain's CDR3 is CASSPLTLTGDAETQYF. CDR3 nucleotides: TGTGCCAGCTCACCACTAACCTTGACAGGGGACGCAGAGACCCAGTACTTC.